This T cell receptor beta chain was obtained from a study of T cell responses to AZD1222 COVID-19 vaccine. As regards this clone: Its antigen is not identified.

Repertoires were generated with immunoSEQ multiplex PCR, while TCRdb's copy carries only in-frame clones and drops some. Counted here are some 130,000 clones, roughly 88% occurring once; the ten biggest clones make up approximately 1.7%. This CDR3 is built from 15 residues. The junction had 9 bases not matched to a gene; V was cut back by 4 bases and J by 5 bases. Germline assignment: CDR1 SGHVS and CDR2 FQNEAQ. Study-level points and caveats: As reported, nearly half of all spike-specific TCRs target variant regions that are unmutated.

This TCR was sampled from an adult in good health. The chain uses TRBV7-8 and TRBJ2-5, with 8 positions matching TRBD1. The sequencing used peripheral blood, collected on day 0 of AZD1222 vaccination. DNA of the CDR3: TGTGCCAGCAGCTCCGGACAGGGACCTATCGAGACCCAGTACTTC. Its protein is CASSSGQGPIETQYF.